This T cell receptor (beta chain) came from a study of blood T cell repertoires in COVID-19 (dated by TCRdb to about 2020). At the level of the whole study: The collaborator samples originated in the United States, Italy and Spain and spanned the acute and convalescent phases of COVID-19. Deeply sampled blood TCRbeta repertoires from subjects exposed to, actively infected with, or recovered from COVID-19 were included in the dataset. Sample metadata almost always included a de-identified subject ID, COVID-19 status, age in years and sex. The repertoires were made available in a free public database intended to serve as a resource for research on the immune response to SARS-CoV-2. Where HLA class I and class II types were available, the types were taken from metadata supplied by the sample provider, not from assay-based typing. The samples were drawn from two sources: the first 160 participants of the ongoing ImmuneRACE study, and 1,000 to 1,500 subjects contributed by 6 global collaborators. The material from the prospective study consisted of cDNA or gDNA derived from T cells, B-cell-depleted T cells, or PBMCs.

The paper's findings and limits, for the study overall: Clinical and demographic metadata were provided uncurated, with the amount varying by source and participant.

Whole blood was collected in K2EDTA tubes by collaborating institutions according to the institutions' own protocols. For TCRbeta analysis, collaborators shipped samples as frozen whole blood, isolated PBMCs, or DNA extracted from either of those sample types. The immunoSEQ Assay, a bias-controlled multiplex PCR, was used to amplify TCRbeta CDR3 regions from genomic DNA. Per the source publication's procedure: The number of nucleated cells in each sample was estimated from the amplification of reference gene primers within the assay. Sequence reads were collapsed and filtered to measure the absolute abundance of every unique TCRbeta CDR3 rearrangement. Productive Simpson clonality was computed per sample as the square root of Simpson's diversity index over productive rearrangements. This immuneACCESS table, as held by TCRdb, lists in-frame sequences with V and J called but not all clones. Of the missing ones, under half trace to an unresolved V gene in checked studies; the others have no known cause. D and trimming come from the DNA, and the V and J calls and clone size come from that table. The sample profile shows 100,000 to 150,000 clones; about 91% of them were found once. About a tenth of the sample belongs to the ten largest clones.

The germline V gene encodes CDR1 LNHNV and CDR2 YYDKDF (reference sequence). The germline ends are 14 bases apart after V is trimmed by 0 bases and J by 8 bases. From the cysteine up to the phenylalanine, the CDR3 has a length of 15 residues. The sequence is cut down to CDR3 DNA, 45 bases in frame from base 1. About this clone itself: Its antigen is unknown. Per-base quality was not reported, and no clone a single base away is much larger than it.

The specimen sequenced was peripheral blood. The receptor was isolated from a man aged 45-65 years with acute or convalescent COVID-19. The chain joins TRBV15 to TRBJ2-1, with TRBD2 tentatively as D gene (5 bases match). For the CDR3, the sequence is CATSRDGKESDEQFF. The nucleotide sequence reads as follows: TGTGCCACCAGCAGAGACGGGAAGGAGTCTGATGAGCAGTTCTTC.